This T cell receptor (beta chain) came from a study of shared clonotypes between healthy human individuals. V gave up 0 bases and J gave up 1 base, with 6 bases separating them. The CDR3 sequence is 14 residues long. In germline, CDR1 is MNHEY, CDR2 SMNVEV (reference sequence). This clone was seen a single time. Its matching antigen is unknown. Study-wide findings and caveats: It was only blood that was sampled, and tissue repertoires likely differ.

Deep-level settings were used for running the assay. Sequenced by immunoSEQ multiplex PCR; TCRdb stores in-frame clones only, minus some. The table includes about 2.4 million clones, over 85% detected once. Input material: naive CD4+ T cells from PBMCs. Described subset: CD45RA+ positively selected. This chain uses TRBV27 with TRBJ2-5, with D tentatively TRBD1 (5 bases). The receptor comes from a man between 18 and 29 years old in good health. Some clones in this sample may be carry-over from other donors' samples. The CDR3 DNA is TGTGCCAGCAGTTTATCCAGGGCCCAAGAGACCCAGTACTTC. It yields the protein CASSLSRAQETQYF.